The present T cell receptor (beta chain) was sequenced within a study of shared clonotypes between healthy human individuals. Germline CDR1 and CDR2: LGHNA and YNFKEQ. CDR3 length equals 12 residues. Trimming removed 5 bases from V and 6 bases from J, with 10 bases in between. Only in-frame clones appear in the TCRdb table, and some are missing; sequencing was by immunoSEQ multiplex PCR. Of over a million clones in the sample, 95% to 99% are singletons; the top ten hold about 0.42%. This clone was detected only once. The chain is built from TRBV4-2 and TRBJ1-2, with a possible D match to TRBD1 (5 bases). This receptor was identified in a man aged 30-40 years in good health. The sample taken for sequencing was naive CD4+ T cells sorted from blood. Specified subset: CD45RA+ positively selected. For the CDR3, the DNA is TGTGCCAGCAGCGACAGTCTCCATGGCTACACCTTC. Translated, it gives CASSDSLHGYTF.